The 9 T cell receptor beta chains given below trace back to one sample, sequenced in a study of T cells after yellow fever vaccination. TCRdb passed the 5' RACE reads through MiXCR, listing each CDR3 protein once. The sample has hundreds of thousands of distinct CDR3 sequences; 10% to 15% are singletons. The material sequenced was PBMCs, taken on the day of the yellow fever booster vaccination. The receptors here all came from a man aged 30 to 39 who received the YFV17D yellow fever vaccine.

This sequence joins TRBV7-2 and TRBJ1-2; no firm D call. CDR1 is SGHTA, CDR2 FQGNSA, per germline. Trimming left V 7 bases short and J 2 bases short, with 11 bases between. The CDR3 runs to 13 residues. The CDR3 region is CASTETGNYGYTF. The CDR3 DNA reads TGTGCCAGCACCGAGACGGGAAACTATGGCTACACCTTC.

The V gene is TRBV6-5, the J gene TRBJ1-2; no clear D. This CDR3 has 12 residues. V was clipped by 10 bases and J by 3 bases, with 12 bases between them. Germline V gene sequence: CDR1 MNHEY, CDR2 SVGAGI. CDR3 loop: CATFRVDYGYTF. For the CDR3, the DNA is TGTGCCACCTTCCGGGTCGACTATGGCTACACCTTC.

This clonotype was recorded a few times. This chain connects TRBV7-2 to TRBJ2-3, with 7 bases that match TRBD2. This CDR3 contains 15 residues. Looked up from germline, CDR1 is SGHTA and CDR2 is FQGNSA. J gave up 3 bases and V 5 bases, and 8 bases lay outside the gene matches. The CDR3 loop reads CASSRGLGRTDTQYF. As DNA, the CDR3 is TGTGCCAGCAGCCGCGGACTAGGAAGGACAGATACGCAGTATTTT.

This clonotype was counted a few times. The chain carries TRBV19 and TRBJ2-5; TRBD2 aligns across 10 bases. The CDR3 spans 15 residues. In germline, CDR1 is LNHDA, CDR2 SQIVND (reference sequence). Trimming took 7 bases from V and 2 from J; bases not matched to a gene: 7. In DNA form, the CDR3 reads TGTGCCAGTATCGGACGGACTAGCGGACAAGAGACCCAGTACTTC. Protein sequence: CASIGRTSGQETQYF.

V is TRBV7-2 and J is TRBJ2-7, with D perhaps TRBD1 or TRBD2 (5 bases each). The germline CDR1 and CDR2 sequences are SGHTA and FQGNSA. Trimming took off 8 bases at V and 4 bases at J, with 15 bases between the two ends. The CDR3 contains 13 residues. The CDR3 sequence: CASAGQPGYEQYF. The CDR3 DNA reads TGTGCCAGCGCCGGACAACCGGGGTACGAGCAGTACTTC.

The chain uses TRBV4-3 and TRBJ2-1; TRBD2 aligns across 10 bases. V was pared by 0 bases and J by 8 bases, with 19 bases of the junction left unmatched. Germline V gives CDR1 LGHNA, CDR2 YSLEER. The CDR3 length is 20 residues. CDR3 coding DNA: TGCGCCAGCAGCCAAGATTGGGTCCAAGTTAGCGGGGGGATAAGATATGAGCAGTTCTTC. Amino acids: CASSQDWVQVSGGIRYEQFF.

The rearrangement joins TRBV5-6 to TRBJ2-1; the D call may be TRBD1 or TRBD2 (5 bases each). The CDR3 is made up of 13 amino acids. V lost 3 bases to trimming and J lost 7 bases, with 11 bases between them. In germline, CDR1 is SGHDT, CDR2 YYEEEE. CDR3 sequence (DNA): TGTGCCAGCAGCTGGGGGACGGAGAATGAGCAGTTCTTC. It yields the protein CASSWGTENEQFF.

The chain employs TRBV7-6 and TRBJ2-1, with 10 bases that match TRBD2. Germline loops: CDR1 SGHVS, CDR2 FNYEAQ. The V segment lost 5 bases and the J segment 4 bases; nucleotides outside the gene matches: 8. The CDR3 has 16 residues. The CDR3 reads CASSPRTSGLYNEQFF. CDR3 DNA sequence: TGTGCCAGCAGCCCTCGGACTAGCGGACTATACAATGAGCAGTTCTTC. Filled out from reference TRBV7-6 and TRBJ2-1, the complete variable domain reads GAGVSQSPRYKVTKRGQDVALRCDPISGHVSLYWYRQALGQGPEFLTYFNYEAQQDKSGLPNDRFSAERPEGSISTLTIQRTEQRDSAMYRCASSPRTSGLYNEQFFGPGTRLTVL.

This clonotype was observed a few times. The chain is built from TRBV29-1 and TRBJ2-1; TRBD2 matches at 8 bases. In germline, CDR1 is SQVTM, CDR2 ANQGSEA. The ends lost 2 bases at V and 6 bases at J; junction bases unmatched: 0. The CDR3 extends over 12 amino acids. CDR3 loop: CSVERGGNEQFF. The CDR3 coding sequence is TGCAGCGTTGAACGGGGGGGCAATGAGCAGTTCTTC.